The 4 T cell receptor beta chains in this list originate from one sample, sequenced in a study of blood T cells in healthy people across ages. A second PCR of 7 to 11 cycles used a sample-barcoded 5' primer and a J-beta primer mix. TCRdb passed the 5' RACE reads through MiXCR, listing each CDR3 protein once. The sample includes roughly 550,000 distinct CDR3 sequences, 24% of them seen just once. These records were also assigned to another study, of T cells of mothers and their children.

The sequencing input was blood. All receptors come from a boy aged 5-17 years in good health.

This clonotype was seen repeatedly, ten times or more. This chain uses TRBV3-1 with TRBJ1-1; D is undetermined. The V and J ends lost 7 bases and 1 base respectively, with 10 bases between them. Per the germline V gene, CDR1 is LGHDT and CDR2 is YNNKEL (reference sequence). The CDR3 is 13 amino acids. Written as DNA, the CDR3 is TGTGCCAGCAAGGTGGGCGGGAACACTGAAGCTTTCTTT. As protein: CASKVGGNTEAFF.

The chain combines TRBV29-1 with TRBJ2-1, with TRBD2 identical over 15 bases. The CDR3 is made up of 16 amino acids. Trimming at V came to 7 bases and at J to 7 bases, leaving 11 bases not matched to a gene. Germline V gene lookup returns CDR1 SQVTM and CDR2 ANQGSEA. The CDR3 bases are TGCAGCGCAATCACGGCTGGGACTAGCGGGAGGAATGAGCAGTTCTTC. Its protein product is CSAITAGTSGRNEQFF.

The chain couples TRBV5-5 to TRBJ2-5; D may correspond to TRBD1 or TRBD2 (5 bases each). V was shortened by 0 bases and J by 4 bases, with 16 bases between the two germline ends. Germline V gene data show CDR1 as SGHKS and CDR2 as YYEKEE (reference sequence). There are 16 residues in the CDR3. The CDR3 DNA reads TGTGCCAGCAGCTTGGGGCCTACCTCTGGGGGAGAGACCCAGTACTTC. Its protein product is CASSLGPTSGGETQYF.

In regard to this clonotype: The CDR3 end shows no conserved phenylalanine or tryptophan, and so a read error is likely. The chain links TRBV5-1 to TRBJ2-7; perhaps D is TRBD1 or TRBD2 (5 bases each). Trimming removed 1 base at V and 2 bases at J, with 10 bases between. The CDR3 is 14 residues long. Per germline, CDR1 SGHRS and CDR2 YFSETQ. The CDR3 loop reads CASSLRGTPYEQYL. The CDR3 DNA follows: TGCGCCAGCAGCTTGAGAGGGACCCCCTACGAGCAGTACCTC.